The rows below give T cell receptor beta chains drawn from one sample of a study of cytomegalovirus exposure and HLA in healthy donors. Data came from immunoSEQ multiplex PCR; TCRdb stores just in-frame clones and leaves some out. The data hold under 120,000 clones, with 70% observed a single time. The sequenced sample was PBMCs. The receptors derive from a man aged 35 to 55 in good health and CMV-seropositive. Both conserved end residues are trimmed from each CDR3. The size field is filled for only some rows; it gives once, few, many or a size class.

>12|TRBV29-1|NA
SVRTSGSSYEQY
>10|TRBV6-5|few
ASADYYNEQF
>11|TRBV9|once
ASSDFRPGTRD
>15|TRBV19|NA
ASSIMSGASSTDTQY
>11|TRBV9|NA
ASSADLTDTQY
>13|TRBV7-6|NA
ASSLSKGLMQPQH
>13|TRBV27|NA
ASSLARGVSYEQY
>16|TRBV4-2|NA
ASSREGQREGGGGTQY
>12|TRBV30|NA
AWTSGGGGETQY
>12|TRBV19|few
ASSKTGDDEKLF
>12|TRBV7-2|once
ASSLDGVYNEQF
>14|TRBV19|NA
ASSILVTGLNQPQH
>12|TRBV5-6|NA
ASSLVGSDYGYT
>13|TRBV19|NA
ASSSGTRSNQPQH
>11|TRBV9|NA
ASSETGAQPQH
>13|TRBV5-1|NA
ASSEGDPPTDTQY
>13|TRBV9|NA
ASSATKDYAVEQF
>12|TRBV6-5|few
ASSGLQGRTEAF
>13|TRBV7-9|once
ASSSRQGAWETQY
>11|TRBV28|NA
ASSIGGTQGYT
>13|TRBV4-1|once
ASSQIQGVNQPQH
>11|TRBV5-1|NA
ASSPGAGYEQY
>11|TRBV5-8|NA
ASSGTADQPQH
>14|TRBV28|few
ASSFLSSGASYEQY
>13|TRBV28|NA
ASSLTTGGAKTQY
>12|TRBV7-2|once
ASSLPTGSNEQF
>13|TRBV7-2|NA
ASSSFVSSYNEQF
>11|TRBV4-1|once
ASSPGQGNTIY